These T cell receptor beta chains were read from a single sample in a study of blood T cell repertoires in COVID-19. The table came from immunoSEQ multiplex PCR; TCRdb's copy has only in-frame clones and leaves some out. In the table there are around 97,000 clones, about 87% of which are singletons. Sequencing was performed on peripheral blood. The receptors here all came from a human donor in a cohort sampled during active COVID-19. Each CDR3 is given with its conserved first and last residue. The D gene is left open where the match is weak. Part of the rows lack a size; the others show once, few, many or a class for expanded clones.

>TRBJ1-4|NA|TRBV27|NA
CASSLLGRSGEKLFF
TGTGCCAGCAGTTTACTGGGGAGGAGCGGTGAAAAACTGTTTTTT
>TRBJ1-2|NA|TRBV5-1|TRBD1
CASSGTGDYGYTF
TGCGCCAGCAGCGGGACAGGGGACTATGGCTACACCTTC
>TRBJ2-1|NA|TRBV3-1/TRBV3-2|TRBD2
CASSQGERGGQEEQFF
TGTGCCAGCAGCCAAGGGGAGCGGGGGGGCCAGGAGGAGCAGTTCTTC
>TRBJ1-1|NA|TRBV20-1|NA
CSASHHLTSEAFF
TGCAGTGCTAGTCATCACCTAACTTCTGAAGCTTTCTTT
>TRBJ2-7|NA|TRBV19|NA
CASSIQGDSYEQYF
TGTGCCAGTAGCATACAGGGTGACTCCTACGAGCAGTACTTC
>TRBJ2-7|NA|TRBV5-8|TRBD1
CASSLGTDSYEQYF
TGTGCCAGCAGCCTAGGGACAGATTCCTACGAGCAGTACTTC
>TRBJ2-7|NA|TRBV19|TRBD2
CATRHRAGDSYEQYF
TGTGCCACCCGACACCGGGCGGGGGACTCCTACGAGCAGTACTTC
>TRBJ2-1|once|TRBV7-3|TRBD2
CASSLLAGAGNEQFF
TGTGCCAGCAGCTTACTAGCGGGAGCCGGCAATGAGCAGTTCTTC
>TRBJ1-6|NA|TRBV5-1|NA
CASSLDAYSYNSPLHF
TGCGCCAGCAGCTTGGACGCGTACTCCTATAATTCACCCCTCCACTTT
>TRBJ2-1|NA|TRBV7-3|NA
CASSFGTGQLEQFF
TGTGCCAGCAGCTTCGGTACAGGTCAACTCGAGCAGTTCTTC
>TRBJ2-1|NA|TRBV3-1/TRBV3-2|TRBD2
CASSQVQGLAESSYNEQFF
TGTGCCAGCAGCCAAGTCCAAGGACTAGCCGAGAGCTCCTACAATGAGCAGTTCTTC
>TRBJ2-7|NA|TRBV27|NA
CASSFLAGSSYEQYF
TGTGCCAGCAGTTTCCTTGCAGGTTCCTCCTACGAGCAGTACTTC
>TRBJ1-1|NA|TRBV3-1/TRBV3-2|NA
CASSPPRSDTEAFF
TGTGCCAGCAGCCCCCCGCGGTCTGACACTGAAGCTTTCTTT
>TRBJ1-2|NA|TRBV29-1|TRBD1
CSVATGVPYNYGYTF
TGCAGCGTGGCGACAGGGGTTCCCTATAACTATGGCTACACCTTC
>TRBJ2-1|NA|TRBV7-3|TRBD2
CASSPRPSGGYNEQFF
TGTGCCAGCAGCCCCAGGCCTAGCGGGGGGTACAATGAGCAGTTCTTC
>TRBJ2-7|NA|TRBV29-1|NA
CSVEASAGTSYEQYF
TGCAGCGTTGAAGCTTCGGCGGGGACTTCCTACGAGCAGTACTTC
>TRBJ1-4|NA|TRBV5-8|NA
CASSDGVEEEKLFF
TGTGCCAGCAGCGACGGGGTAGAAGAAGAAAAACTGTTTTTT
>TRBJ2-2|NA|TRBV28|NA
CASSFAITGELFF
TGTGCCAGCAGTTTTGCGATCACCGGGGAGCTGTTTTTT
>TRBJ1-2|NA|TRBV28|TRBD1
CASSDRTGWTYGYTF
TGTGCCAGCAGTGATAGGACAGGGTGGACCTATGGCTACACCTTC
>TRBJ1-2|NA|TRBV5-6|TRBD1
CASSGGQALLGYTF
TGTGCCAGCAGCGGGGGACAGGCCTTATTAGGCTACACCTTC
>TRBJ1-2|NA|TRBV5-6|NA
CASSPPGGAIQYGYTF
TGTGCCAGCAGCCCCCCGGGGGGGGCCATCCAATATGGCTACACCTTC
>TRBJ1-5|NA|TRBV7-6|NA
CATSGGSNQPQHF
TGTGCCACCTCCGGAGGAAGCAATCAGCCCCAGCATTTT
>TRBJ2-3|NA|TRBV19|TRBD2
CASSIPQTLAGGTDTQYF
TGTGCCAGTAGTATACCCCAAACACTAGCGGGAGGAACAGATACGCAGTATTTT
>TRBJ2-7|few|TRBV6-2/TRBV6-3|TRBD2
CASSYSGLPNIPYEQYF
TGTGCCAGCAGTTACTCGGGACTACCGAACATTCCCTACGAGCAGTACTTC
>TRBJ1-2|once|TRBV19|NA
CASSRIGQAYGYTF
TGTGCCAGTAGTCGGATCGGCCAGGCCTATGGCTACACCTTC
>TRBJ1-2|NA|TRBV4-3|TRBD1
CASSQVRGQGHYGYTF
TGCGCCAGCAGCCAAGTGAGGGGACAGGGGCACTATGGCTACACCTTC
>TRBJ2-1|NA|TRBV28|TRBD2
CASSSLVVLAGSYNEQFF
TGTGCCAGCAGTTCCCTAGTCGTGCTAGCGGGAAGCTACAATGAGCAGTTCTTC
>TRBJ1-2|NA|TRBV6-5|NA
CASSPFIAGGYGYTF
TGTGCCAGCAGTCCCTTCATCGCAGGAGGGTATGGCTACACCTTC
>TRBJ2-1|once|TRBV6-6|NA
CASSPRQEHYNEQFF
TGTGCCAGCAGTCCCAGACAGGAGCACTACAATGAGCAGTTCTTC
>TRBJ2-1|few|TRBV4-2|NA
CASSRNSGKYNEQFF
TGTGCCAGCAGCCGAAATAGCGGAAAATACAATGAGCAGTTCTTC
>TRBJ2-7|NA|TRBV7-6|TRBD1
CASSSRPGQGAGEQYF
TGTGCCAGCAGCTCCCGCCCGGGACAGGGGGCAGGGGAGCAGTACTTC
>TRBJ1-6|NA|TRBV30|NA
CAWSAPGSYNSPLHF
TGTGCCTGGAGTGCACCAGGCTCCTATAATTCACCCCTCCACTTT
>TRBJ2-7|once|TRBV5-1|TRBD2
CASSEPGLAGPYEQYF
TGCGCCAGCAGCGAACCGGGACTAGCGGGTCCCTACGAGCAGTACTTC
>TRBJ1-5|few|TRBV6-2/TRBV6-3|NA
CASSPAGHRAQHF
TGTGCCAGCAGCCCAGCCGGGCACAGGGCCCAGCATTTT
>TRBJ1-1|NA|TRBV20-1|NA
CSGGFRTEAFF
TGCAGTGGCGGGTTTCGGACTGAAGCTTTCTTT